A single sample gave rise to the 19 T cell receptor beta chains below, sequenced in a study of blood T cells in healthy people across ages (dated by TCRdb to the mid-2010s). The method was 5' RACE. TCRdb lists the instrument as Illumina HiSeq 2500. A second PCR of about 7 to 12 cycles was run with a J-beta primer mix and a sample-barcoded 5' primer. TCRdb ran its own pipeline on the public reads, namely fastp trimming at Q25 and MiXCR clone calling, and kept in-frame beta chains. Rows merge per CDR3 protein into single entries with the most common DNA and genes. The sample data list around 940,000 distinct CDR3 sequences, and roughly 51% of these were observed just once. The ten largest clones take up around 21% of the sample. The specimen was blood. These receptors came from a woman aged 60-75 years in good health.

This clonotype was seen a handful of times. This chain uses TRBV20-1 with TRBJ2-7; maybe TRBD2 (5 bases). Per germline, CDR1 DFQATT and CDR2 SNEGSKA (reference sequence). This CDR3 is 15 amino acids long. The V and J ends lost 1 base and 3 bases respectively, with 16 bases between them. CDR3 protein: CSARGGGRQLYEQYF. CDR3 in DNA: TGCAGTGCTAGAGGCGGCGGGCGGCAACTCTACGAGCAGTACTTC.

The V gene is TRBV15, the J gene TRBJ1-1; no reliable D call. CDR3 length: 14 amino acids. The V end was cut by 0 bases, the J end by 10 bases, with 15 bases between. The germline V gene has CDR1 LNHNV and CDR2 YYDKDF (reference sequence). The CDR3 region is CATSRDGIRGAAFF. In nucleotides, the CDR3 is TGTGCCACCAGCAGAGATGGTATCCGGGGTGCAGCTTTCTTT.

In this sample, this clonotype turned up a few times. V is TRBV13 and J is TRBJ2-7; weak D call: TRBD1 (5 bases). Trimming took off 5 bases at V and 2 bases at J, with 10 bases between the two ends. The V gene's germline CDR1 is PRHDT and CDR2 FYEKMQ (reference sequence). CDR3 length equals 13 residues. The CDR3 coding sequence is TGTGCCAGCAGCGAGACAGAGACCTACGAGCAGTACTTC. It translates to CASSETETYEQYF.

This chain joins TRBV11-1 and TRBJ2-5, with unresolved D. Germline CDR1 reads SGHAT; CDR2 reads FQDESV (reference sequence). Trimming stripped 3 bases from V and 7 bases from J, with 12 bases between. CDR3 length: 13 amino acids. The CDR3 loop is CASSFLDKGTQYF. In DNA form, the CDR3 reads TGTGCCAGCAGCTTCCTTGATAAGGGGACCCAGTACTTC. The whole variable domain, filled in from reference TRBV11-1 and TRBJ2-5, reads EAEVAQSPRYKITEKSQAVAFWCDPISGHATLYWYRQILGQGPELLVQFQDESVVDDSQLPKDRFSAERLKGVDSTLKIQPAELGDSAMYLCASSFLDKGTQYFGPGTRLLVL.

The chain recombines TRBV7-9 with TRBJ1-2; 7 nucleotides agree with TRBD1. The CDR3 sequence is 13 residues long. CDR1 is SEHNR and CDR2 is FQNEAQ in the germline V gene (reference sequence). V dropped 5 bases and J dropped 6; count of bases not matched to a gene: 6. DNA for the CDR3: TGTGCCAGCAGCCCTACAGGGGTGCATGGCTACACCTTC. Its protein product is CASSPTGVHGYTF.

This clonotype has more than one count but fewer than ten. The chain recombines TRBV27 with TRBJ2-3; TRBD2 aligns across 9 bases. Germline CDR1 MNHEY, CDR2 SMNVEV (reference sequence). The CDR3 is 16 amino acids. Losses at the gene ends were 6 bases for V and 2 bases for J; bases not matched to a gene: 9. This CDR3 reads CASSPLAGQTTDTQYF. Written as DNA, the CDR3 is TGTGCCAGCAGCCCCCTAGCGGGACAGACCACAGATACGCAGTATTTT.

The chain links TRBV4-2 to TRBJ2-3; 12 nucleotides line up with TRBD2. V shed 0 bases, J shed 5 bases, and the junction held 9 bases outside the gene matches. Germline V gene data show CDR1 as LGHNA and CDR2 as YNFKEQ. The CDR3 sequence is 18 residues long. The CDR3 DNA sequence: TGTGCCAGCAGCCAAGAAAAATGGACTAGCGGGACCGGAGATACGCAGTATTTT. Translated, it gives CASSQEKWTSGTGDTQYF.

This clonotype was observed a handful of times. The CDR3: CASSPRQTSYEQYF. The CDR3 DNA reads TGTGCCAGCAGCCCAAGACAGACCAGCTACGAGCAGTACTTC. V is TRBV7-2 and J is TRBJ2-7, with D possibly matching TRBD1 (5 bases). CDR1 is SGHTA, CDR2 FQGNSA, per germline. Deletions cut 5 bases from V and 3 bases from J, with 14 bases between. The CDR3 totals 14 residues.

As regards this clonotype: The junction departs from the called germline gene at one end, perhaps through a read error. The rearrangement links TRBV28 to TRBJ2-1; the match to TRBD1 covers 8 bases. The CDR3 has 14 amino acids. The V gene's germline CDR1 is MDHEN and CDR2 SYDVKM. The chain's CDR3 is CASSYLTGANERFF. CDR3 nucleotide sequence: TGTGCCAGCAGTTATCTGACAGGGGCCAATGAGCGGTTCTTC. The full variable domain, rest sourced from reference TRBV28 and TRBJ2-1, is DVKVTQSSRYLVKRTGEKVFLECVQDMDHENMFWYRQDPGLGLRLIYFSYDVKMKEKGDIPEGYSVSREKKERFSLILESASTNQTSMYLCASSYLTGANERFFGPGTRLTVL.

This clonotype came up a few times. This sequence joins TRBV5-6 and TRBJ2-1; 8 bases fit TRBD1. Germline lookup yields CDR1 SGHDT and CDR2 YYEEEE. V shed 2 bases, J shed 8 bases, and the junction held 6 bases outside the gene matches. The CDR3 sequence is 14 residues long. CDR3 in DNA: TGTGCCAGCAGCTTCATACAGGGGGATGATGAGCAGTTCTTC. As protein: CASSFIQGDDEQFF. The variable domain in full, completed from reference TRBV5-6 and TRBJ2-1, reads DAGVTQSPTHLIKTRGQQVTLRCSPKSGHDTVSWYQQALGQGPQFIFQYYEEEERQRGNFPDRFSGHQFPNYSSELNVNALLLGDSALYLCASSFIQGDDEQFFGPGTRLTVL.

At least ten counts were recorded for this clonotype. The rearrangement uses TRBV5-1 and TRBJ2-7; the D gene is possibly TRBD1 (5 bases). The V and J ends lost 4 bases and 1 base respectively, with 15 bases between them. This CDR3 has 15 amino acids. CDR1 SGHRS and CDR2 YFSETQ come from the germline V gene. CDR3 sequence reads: CASSPGQGVSYEQYF. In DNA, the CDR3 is TGCGCCAGCAGCCCTGGGCAAGGGGTATCCTACGAGCAGTACTTC.

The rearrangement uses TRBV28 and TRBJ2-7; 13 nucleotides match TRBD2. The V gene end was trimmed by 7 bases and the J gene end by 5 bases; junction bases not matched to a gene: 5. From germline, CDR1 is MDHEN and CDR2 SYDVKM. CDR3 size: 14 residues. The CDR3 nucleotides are TGTGCCAGCACACTAGCGGGAGGGCTCGACGAGCAGTACTTC. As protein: CASTLAGGLDEQYF.

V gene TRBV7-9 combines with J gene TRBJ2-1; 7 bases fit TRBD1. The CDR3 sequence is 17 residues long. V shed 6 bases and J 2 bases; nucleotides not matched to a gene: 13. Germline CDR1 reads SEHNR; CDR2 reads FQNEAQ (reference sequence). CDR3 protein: CASSSTRGGLTYNEQFF. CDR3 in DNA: TGTGCCAGCAGTTCGACCCGAGGGGGCCTTACCTACAATGAGCAGTTCTTC.

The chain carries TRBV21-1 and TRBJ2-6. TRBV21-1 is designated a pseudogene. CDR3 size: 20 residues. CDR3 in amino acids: CASSKAGYRGSHSGANVLTF. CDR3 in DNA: TGTGCCAGCAGCAAAGCTGGGTACAGAGGCAGTCACTCCGGGGCCAACGTCCTGACTTTC.

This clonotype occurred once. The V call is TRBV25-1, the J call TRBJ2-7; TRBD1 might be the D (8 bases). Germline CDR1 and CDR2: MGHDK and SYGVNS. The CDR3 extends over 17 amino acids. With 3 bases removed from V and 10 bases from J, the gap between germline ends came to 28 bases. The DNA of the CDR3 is TGTGCCAGCAGTGAGGGGGGGGGGAGGACAGGGAGGATCTTTCAGTACTTC. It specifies CASSEGGGRTGRIFQYF.

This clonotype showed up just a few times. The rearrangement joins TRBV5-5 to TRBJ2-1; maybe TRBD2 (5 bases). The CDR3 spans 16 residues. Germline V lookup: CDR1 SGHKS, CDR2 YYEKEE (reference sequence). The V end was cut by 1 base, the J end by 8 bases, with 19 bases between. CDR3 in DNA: TGTGCCAGCAGCTTGTATGGGGAGTTGAGGGCGTATGAGCAGTTCTTC. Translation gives CASSLYGELRAYEQFF.

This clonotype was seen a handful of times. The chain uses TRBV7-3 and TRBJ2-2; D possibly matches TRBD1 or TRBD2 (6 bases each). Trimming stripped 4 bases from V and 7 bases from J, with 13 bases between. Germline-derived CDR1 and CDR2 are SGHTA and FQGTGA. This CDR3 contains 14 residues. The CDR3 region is CASSWAGGHGELFF. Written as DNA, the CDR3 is TGTGCCAGCAGCTGGGCCGGGGGACACGGGGAGCTGTTTTTT. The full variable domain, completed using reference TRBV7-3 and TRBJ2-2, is GAGVSQTPSNKVTEKGKYVELRCDPISGHTALYWYRQSLGQGPEFLIYFQGTGAADDSGLPNDRFFAVRPEGSVSTLKIQRTERGDSAVYLCASSWAGGHGELFFGEGSRLTVL.

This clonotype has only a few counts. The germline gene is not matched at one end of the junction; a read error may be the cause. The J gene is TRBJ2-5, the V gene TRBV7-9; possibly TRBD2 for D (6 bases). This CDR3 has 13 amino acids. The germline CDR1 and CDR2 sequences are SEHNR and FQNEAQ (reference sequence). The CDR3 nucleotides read TGTGCCAGCAGCTTAGGGGGGGAAGAGGCCCAGTACTTC. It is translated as CASSLGGEEAQYF.

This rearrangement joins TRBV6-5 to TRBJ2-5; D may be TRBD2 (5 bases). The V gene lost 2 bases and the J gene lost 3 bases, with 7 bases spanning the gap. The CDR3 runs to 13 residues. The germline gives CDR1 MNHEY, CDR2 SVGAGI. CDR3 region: CASSYGSKETQYF. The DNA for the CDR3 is TGTGCCAGCAGTTACGGGAGTAAAGAGACCCAGTACTTC.